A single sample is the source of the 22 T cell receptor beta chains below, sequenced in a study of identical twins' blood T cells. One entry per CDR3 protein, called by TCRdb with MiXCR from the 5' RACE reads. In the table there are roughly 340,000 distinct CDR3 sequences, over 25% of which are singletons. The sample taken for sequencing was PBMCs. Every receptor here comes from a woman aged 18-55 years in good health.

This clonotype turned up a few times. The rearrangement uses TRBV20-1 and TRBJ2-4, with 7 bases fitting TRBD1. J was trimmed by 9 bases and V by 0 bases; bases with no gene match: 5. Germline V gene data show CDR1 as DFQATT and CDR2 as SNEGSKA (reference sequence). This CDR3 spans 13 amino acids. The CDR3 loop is CSARETGNRIQYF. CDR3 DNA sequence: TGCAGTGCTAGAGAGACAGGGAATCGCATTCAGTACTTC.

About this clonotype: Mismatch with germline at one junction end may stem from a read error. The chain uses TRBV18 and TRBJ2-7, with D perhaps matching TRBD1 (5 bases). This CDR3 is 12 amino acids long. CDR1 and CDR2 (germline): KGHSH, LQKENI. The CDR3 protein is CASSPGASDRNF. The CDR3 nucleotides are TGTGCCAGCTCACCAGGGGCTTCAGATAGGAACTTC.

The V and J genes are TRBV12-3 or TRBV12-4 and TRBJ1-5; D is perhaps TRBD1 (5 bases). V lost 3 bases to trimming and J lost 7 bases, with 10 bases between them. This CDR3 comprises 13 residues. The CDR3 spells CASSFRVEQPQHF. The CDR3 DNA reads TGTGCCAGCAGTTTCAGGGTGGAACAGCCCCAGCATTTT.

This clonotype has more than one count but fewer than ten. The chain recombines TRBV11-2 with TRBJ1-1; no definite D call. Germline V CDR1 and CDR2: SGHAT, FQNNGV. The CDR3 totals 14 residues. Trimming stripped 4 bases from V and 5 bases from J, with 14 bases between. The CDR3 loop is CASSSGPLGTEAFF. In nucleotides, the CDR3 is TGTGCCAGCAGCTCAGGACCCTTGGGGACTGAAGCTTTCTTT.

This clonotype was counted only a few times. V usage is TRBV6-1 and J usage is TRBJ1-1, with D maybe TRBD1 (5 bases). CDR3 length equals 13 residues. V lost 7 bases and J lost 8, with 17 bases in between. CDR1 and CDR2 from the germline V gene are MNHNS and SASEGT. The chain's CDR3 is CASTLNGGTEAFF. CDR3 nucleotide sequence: TGTGCCAGCACCCTGAACGGGGGAACAGAAGCTTTCTTT.

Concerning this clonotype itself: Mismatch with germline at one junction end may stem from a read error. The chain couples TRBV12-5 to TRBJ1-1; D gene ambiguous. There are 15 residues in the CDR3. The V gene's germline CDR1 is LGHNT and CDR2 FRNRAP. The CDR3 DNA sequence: TGCGCTAGTGGTTTGGGATGGACGCAGGACCCTGAAGCTTTCTTT. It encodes CASGLGWTQDPEAFF.

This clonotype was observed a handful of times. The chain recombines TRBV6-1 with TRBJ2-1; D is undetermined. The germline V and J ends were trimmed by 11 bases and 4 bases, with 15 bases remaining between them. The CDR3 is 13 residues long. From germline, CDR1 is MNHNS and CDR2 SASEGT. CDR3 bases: TGTGCCTGCGTCAGGACCGTGTACAATGAGCAGTTCTTC. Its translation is CACVRTVYNEQFF.

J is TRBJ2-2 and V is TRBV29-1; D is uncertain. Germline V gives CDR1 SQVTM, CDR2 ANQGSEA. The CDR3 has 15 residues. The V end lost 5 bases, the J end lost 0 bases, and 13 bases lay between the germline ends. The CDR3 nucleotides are TGCAGCGTTCGATTTGGTACTGCGAACACCGGGGAGCTGTTTTTT. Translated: CSVRFGTANTGELFF.

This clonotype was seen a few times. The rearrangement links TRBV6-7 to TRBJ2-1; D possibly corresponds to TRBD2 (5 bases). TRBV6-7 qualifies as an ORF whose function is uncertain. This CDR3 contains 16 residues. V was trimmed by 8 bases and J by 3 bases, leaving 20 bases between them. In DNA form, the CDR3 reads TGTGCCAGCCCCCACGGTCGGGGAGTTTTCTACAATGAGCAGTTCTTC. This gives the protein CASPHGRGVFYNEQFF.

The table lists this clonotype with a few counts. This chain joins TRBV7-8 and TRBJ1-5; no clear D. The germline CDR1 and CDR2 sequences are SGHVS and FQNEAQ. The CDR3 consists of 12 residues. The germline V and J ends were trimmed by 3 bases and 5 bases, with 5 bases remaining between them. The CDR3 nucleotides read TGTGCCAGCAGCTTCGAGGATCAGCCCCAGCATTTT. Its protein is CASSFEDQPQHF.

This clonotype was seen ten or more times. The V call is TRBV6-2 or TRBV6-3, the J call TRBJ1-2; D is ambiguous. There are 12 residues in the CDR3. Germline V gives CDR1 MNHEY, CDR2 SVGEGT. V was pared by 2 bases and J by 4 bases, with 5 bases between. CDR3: CASSYTVYGYTF. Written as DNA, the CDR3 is TGTGCCAGCAGTTACACAGTCTATGGCTACACCTTC.

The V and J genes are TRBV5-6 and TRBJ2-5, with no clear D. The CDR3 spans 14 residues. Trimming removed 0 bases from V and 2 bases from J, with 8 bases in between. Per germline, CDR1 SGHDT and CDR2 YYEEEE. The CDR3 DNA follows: TGTGCCAGCAGCTTGGGACTCCTACAAGAGACCCAGTACTTC. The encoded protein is CASSLGLLQETQYF.

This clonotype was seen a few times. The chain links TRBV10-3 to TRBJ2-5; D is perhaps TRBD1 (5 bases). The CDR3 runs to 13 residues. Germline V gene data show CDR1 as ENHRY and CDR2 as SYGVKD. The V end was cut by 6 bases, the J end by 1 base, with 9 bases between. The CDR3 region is CAIRRQSQETQYF. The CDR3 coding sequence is TGTGCCATCAGACGACAGAGCCAAGAGACCCAGTACTTC.

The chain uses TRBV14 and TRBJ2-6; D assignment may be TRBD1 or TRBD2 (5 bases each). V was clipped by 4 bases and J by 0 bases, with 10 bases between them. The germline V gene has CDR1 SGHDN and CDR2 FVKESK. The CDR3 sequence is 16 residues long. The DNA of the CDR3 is TGTGCCAGCAGCCGGGACGGAGCCTCTGGGGCCAACGTCCTGACTTTC. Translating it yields CASSRDGASGANVLTF.

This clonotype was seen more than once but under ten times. The CDR3 DNA is TGTGCCAGCAGCCTGACAGTCTACTCTGGAAACACCATATATTTT. Amino acid sequence: CASSLTVYSGNTIYF. The gene calls are TRBV14 and TRBJ1-3; D possibly corresponds to TRBD1 (5 bases). V was trimmed by 4 bases and J by 0 bases, leaving 10 bases between them. CDR3 length: 15 residues. Germline assignment: CDR1 SGHDN and CDR2 FVKESK.

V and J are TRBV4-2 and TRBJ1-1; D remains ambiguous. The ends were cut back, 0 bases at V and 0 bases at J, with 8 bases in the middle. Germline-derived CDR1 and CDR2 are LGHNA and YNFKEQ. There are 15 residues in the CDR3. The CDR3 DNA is TGTGCCAGCAGCCAAGACCGATCTATGAACACTGAAGCTTTCTTT. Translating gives CASSQDRSMNTEAFF.

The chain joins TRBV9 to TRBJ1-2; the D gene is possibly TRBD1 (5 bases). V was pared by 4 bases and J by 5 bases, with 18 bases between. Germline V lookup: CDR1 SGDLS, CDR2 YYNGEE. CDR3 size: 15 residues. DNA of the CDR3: TGTGCCAGCAGCCCATCTCCGGAACGGACATATGGCTACACCTTC. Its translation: CASSPSPERTYGYTF.

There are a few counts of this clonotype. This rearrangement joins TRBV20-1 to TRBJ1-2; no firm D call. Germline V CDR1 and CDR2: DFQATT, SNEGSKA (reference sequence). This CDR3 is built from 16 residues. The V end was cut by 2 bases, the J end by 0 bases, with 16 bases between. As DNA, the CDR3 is TGCAGTGCTAGACCTCACAACTCACCAGCTAACTATGGCTACACCTTC. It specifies CSARPHNSPANYGYTF.

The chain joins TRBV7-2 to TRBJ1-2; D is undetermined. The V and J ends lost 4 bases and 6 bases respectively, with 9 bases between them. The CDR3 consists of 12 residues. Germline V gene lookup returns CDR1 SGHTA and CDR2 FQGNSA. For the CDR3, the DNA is TGTGCCAGCAGCTCAAGTCACGATGGCTACACCTTC. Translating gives CASSSSHDGYTF.

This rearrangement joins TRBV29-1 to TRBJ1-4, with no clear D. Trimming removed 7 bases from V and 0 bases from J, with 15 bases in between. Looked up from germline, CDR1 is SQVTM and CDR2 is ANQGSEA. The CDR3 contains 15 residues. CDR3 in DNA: TGCAGCGCTATGACGAGAGTTGCAACTAATGAAAAACTGTTTTTT. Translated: CSAMTRVATNEKLFF. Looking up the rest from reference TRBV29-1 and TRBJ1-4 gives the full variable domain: SAVISQKPSRDICQRGTSLTIQCQVDSQVTMMFWYRQQPGQSLTLIATANQGSEATYESGFVIDKFPISRPNLTFSTLTVSNMSPEDSSIYLCSAMTRVATNEKLFFGSGTQLSVL.

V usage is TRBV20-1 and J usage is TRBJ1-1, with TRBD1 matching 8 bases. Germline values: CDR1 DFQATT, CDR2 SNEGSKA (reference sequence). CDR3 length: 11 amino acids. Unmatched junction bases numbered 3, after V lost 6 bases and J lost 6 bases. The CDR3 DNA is TGCAGTGCAGAACAGGGGGCTGAAGCTTTCTTT. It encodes CSAEQGAEAFF.

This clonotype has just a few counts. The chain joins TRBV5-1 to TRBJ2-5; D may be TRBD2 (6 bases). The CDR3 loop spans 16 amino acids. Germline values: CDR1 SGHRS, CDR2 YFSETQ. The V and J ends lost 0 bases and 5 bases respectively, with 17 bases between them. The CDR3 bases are TGCGCCAGCAGCTTGGTGGGGACTGGTAGTTTGGAGACCCAGTACTTC. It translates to CASSLVGTGSLETQYF.